These 5 T cell receptor beta chains originate from one sample sequenced in a study of tissue T cells after allogeneic stem cell transplantation. Data came from immunoSEQ multiplex PCR; TCRdb stores just in-frame clones and leaves some out. In the table there are roughly 2,300 clones, about 60% of which are singletons. This sample's time point: mouse harvest day 7 after allogeneic transplant. Mouse grafts combined 10^7 T-cell-depleted bone marrow cells with 10^6 splenic CD5+ T cells. Sequenced material: liver tissue. These receptors were taken from a female BALB/c mouse given C57BL/6 T cells with graft-versus-host disease after an allogeneic hematopoietic cell transplant.

Note on this clone: All gene names here are mouse names. The read ends 1 residue shy of where the CDR3 ends; the end is completed using the germline J gene. The rearrangement uses TRBV26 and TRBJ1-2, with D perhaps matching TRBD1 (6 bases). The CDR3 sequence is 15 residues long. Trimming took 2 bases from V and 0 from J, leaving 10 bases between them. The germline V gene encodes CDR1 KGHPV and CDR2 FQNQEV (reference sequence). The CDR3 here is CASSLPRGANSDYTF. The CDR3 bases that were read are TGTGCCAGCAGTCTGCCCAGGGGAGCAAACTCCGACTACACC.

This clone was seen a few times. Gene names are the mouse ones. The read is 1 residue too short to cover the CDR3 end, so that end is filled in from the germline J gene. The chain carries TRBV26 and TRBJ1-3, with 7 bases matching TRBD1. Germline assignment: CDR1 KGHPV and CDR2 FQNQEV (reference sequence). J gave up 1 base and V 0 bases, and 0 bases lay outside the gene matches. This CDR3 contains 15 residues. The DNA read from the CDR3 is TGTGCCAGCAGTCTGTCAGGGGGCTCTGGAAATACGCTCTAT. It is translated as CASSLSGGSGNTLY. The whole CDR3 reads CASSLSGGSGNTLYF.

Notes on this clone: Genes and germline are mouse. The read ends 1 residue shy of where the CDR3 ends; the end is completed using the germline J gene. The V gene is TRBV2, the J gene TRBJ2-7, with 10 bases fitting TRBD1. The CDR3 consists of 15 residues. The ends lost 1 base at V and 4 bases at J; junction bases unmatched: 4. Germline V lookup: CDR1 LGHNA, CDR2 YSYQKL. The CDR3 bases that were read are TGTGCCAGCAGCCAAGTGATGGACAGGGGGTATGAACAGTAC. Residues: CASSQVMDRGYEQY. The entire CDR3 sequence reads CASSQVMDRGYEQYF.

In regard to this clone: The gene symbols are mouse symbols. The read ends 1 residue shy of where the CDR3 ends; the end is completed using the germline J gene. This chain connects TRBV13-2 to TRBJ1-4, with D uncertain. The V end was cut by 2 bases, the J end by 4 bases, with 6 bases between. Germline lookup yields CDR1 NNHNN and CDR2 SYGAGS (reference sequence). This CDR3 has 13 residues. The sequenced part of the CDR3 DNA is TGTGCCAGCGGTGAAGACATCAACGAAAGATTATTT. This codes for CASGEDINERLF. The CDR3 reads in full as CASGEDINERLFF.

A remark on this clone: Germline and genes: mouse. The read terminates 1 residue before the CDR3 end, so the remaining end is supplied by the germline J gene. The chain combines TRBV2 with TRBJ2-5, with a tentative D call TRBD1 (6 bases). The V end was cut by 2 bases, the J end by 0 bases, with 12 bases between. This CDR3 is built from 16 residues. The V gene's germline CDR1 is LGHNA and CDR2 YSYQKL. CDR3 region: CASSQTGTFNQDTQYF. The sequenced part of the CDR3 DNA is TGTGCCAGCAGCCAAACGGGGACATTTAACCAAGACACCCAGTAC.